This TCR beta chain comes out of a study of shared T cell receptors in the human thymus. Sequencing was performed with immunoSEQ multiplex PCR; in TCRdb, only in-frame clones are kept and a portion is missing. The data hold about 730,000 clones, with approximately 83% observed a single time. This CDR3 contains 14 residues. Trimming at V came to 2 bases and at J to 8 bases, leaving 9 bases not matched to a gene. Germline assignment: CDR1 SGHRS and CDR2 YFSETQ. The same data also went into a second study, on human thymus T cells. That source adds: Thymic resections from corrective heart surgery supplied the tissue.

Material for sequencing was thymocytes. This rearrangement joins TRBV5-1 to TRBJ1-2; TRBD1 matches 7 bases. This TCR derives from a girl under three years old with a congenital heart defect. The chain's CDR3 is CASSFHHRGEGYTF. DNA of the CDR3: TGCGCCAGCAGCTTTCACCACAGGGGAGAAGGCTACACCTTC.